This section outlines one T cell receptor beta chain sequence together with its context. No antigen is known for it. These data are taken from a study of cytotoxic CD8 clonotypes in ibrutinib-treated CLL. Whole-study context: Investigators reported some 25 partial and 2 complete responses; after median around 63 months, around 15 patients remained remitted and roughly twelve progressed.

Study-level points and caveats: Collection times varied between progressing and sustained-remission patients. Under therapy, public clonotypes either contracted or stayed stable, and they were uncommon. Age-matched healthy donor levels were exceeded by baseline clonality, which tracked circulating CD8+ T-cell counts.

Sequenced by immunoSEQ multiplex PCR; TCRdb stores in-frame clones only, minus some. The sample carries about 140,000 clones, approximately 89% recorded once. The V gene's germline CDR1 is DFQATT and CDR2 SNEGSKA (reference sequence). The length of the CDR3 is 10 residues. V lost 5 bases and J 11 bases, leaving 12 bases between the germline ends. The sequenced sample was PBMCs, obtained after 12 months of ibrutinib treatment. The clonotype was recovered from a human donor with chronic lymphocytic leukemia. The gene calls are TRBV20-1 and TRBJ1-1, with D perhaps matching TRBD1 (5 bases). CDR3 in DNA: TGCAGTGCTCTAGGGGAGCGGGCTTTCTTT. Amino acids: CSALGERAFF.